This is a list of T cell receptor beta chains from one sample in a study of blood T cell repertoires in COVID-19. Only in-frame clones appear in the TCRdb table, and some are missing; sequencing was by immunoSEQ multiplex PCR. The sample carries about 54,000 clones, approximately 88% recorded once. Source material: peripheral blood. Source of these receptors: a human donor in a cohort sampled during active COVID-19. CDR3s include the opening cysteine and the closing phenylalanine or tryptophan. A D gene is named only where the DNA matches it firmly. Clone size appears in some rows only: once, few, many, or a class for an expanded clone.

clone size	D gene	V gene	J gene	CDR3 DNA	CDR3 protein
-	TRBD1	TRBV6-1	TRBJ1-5	TGTGCCAGCAGTGAAAAGCCGGGGACAGATTTCAATCAGCCCCAGCATTTT	CASSEKPGTDFNQPQHF
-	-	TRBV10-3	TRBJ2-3	TGTGCCATCAGCGAGAGGGGCTCCGGGAGCACAGATACGCAGTATTTT	CAISERGSGSTDTQYF
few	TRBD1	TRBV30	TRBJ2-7	TGTGCCTGGAGTGGCGCAGGGGGCGAGCAGTACTTC	CAWSGAGGEQYF
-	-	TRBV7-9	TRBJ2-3	TGTGCCAGCAGCTTAGTGGGGGCCCGCACAGATACGCAGTATTTT	CASSLVGARTDTQYF
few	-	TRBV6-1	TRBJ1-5	TGTGCCAGCAGTGAAGCATCTGGGGAGGGGCCCCAGCATTTT	CASSEASGEGPQHF
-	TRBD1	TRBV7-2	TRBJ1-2	TGTGCCAGCAGCCCCGGGACAGGGGACTATGGCTACACCTTC	CASSPGTGDYGYTF
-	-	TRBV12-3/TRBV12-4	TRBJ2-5	TGTGCCAGCAGTCCGGCCGTCGGGGAGACCCAGTACTTC	CASSPAVGETQYF
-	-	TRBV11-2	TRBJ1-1	TGTGCCAGCAGCTTAGGTCAAACAGGGTTTCAGAACACTGAAGCTTTCTTT	CASSLGQTGFQNTEAFF
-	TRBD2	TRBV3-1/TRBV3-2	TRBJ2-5	TGTGCCAGCAGCCGCGGGGGGCCCCAAGAGACCCAGTACTTC	CASSRGGPQETQYF
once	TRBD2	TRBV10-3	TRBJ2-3	TGTGCCATCAGTGAAAGGACTAGCGGAAGCACAGATACGCAGTATTTT	CAISERTSGSTDTQYF
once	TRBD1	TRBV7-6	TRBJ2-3	TGTGCCAGCAGCTTTACACTAGACAGGGAAGGGTCCACAGATACGCAGTATTTT	CASSFTLDREGSTDTQYF
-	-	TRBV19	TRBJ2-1	TGTGCCAGTAGTATAAGTCAGGGCGTGAGGTACAATGAGCAGTTCTTC	CASSISQGVRYNEQFF
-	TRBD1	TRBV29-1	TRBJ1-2	TGCAGCGCTGGACAGGGATTGGACTATGGCTACACCTTC	CSAGQGLDYGYTF
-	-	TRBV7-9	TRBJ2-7	TGTGCCAGCAGTCAGACTGTATACGAGCAGTACTTC	CASSQTVYEQYF
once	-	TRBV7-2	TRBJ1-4	TGTGCCAGCAGCCGTGGGCACCCTCCGCCGACTAATGAAAAACTGTTTTTT	CASSRGHPPPTNEKLFF
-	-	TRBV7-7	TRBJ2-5	TGTGCCAGCAGCTTAGGGCTGGGGACACGTCAAGAGACCCAGTACTTC	CASSLGLGTRQETQYF
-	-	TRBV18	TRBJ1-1	TGTGCCAGCTCACCGACCCAGGGCAACACTGAAGCTTTCTTT	CASSPTQGNTEAFF
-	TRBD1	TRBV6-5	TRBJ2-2	TGTGCCAGCAAAGAGCCGGGACAGGGCACCGGGGAGCTGTTTTTT	CASKEPGQGTGELFF
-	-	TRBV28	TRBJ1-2	TGTGCCGAAAGCTCGGGTTTCCGGGATGGCTACACCTTC	CAESSGFRDGYTF
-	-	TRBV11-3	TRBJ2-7	TGTGCCAGCAGCTTAGAGGTCGGAGACGAGCAGTACTTC	CASSLEVGDEQYF
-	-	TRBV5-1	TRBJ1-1	TGCGCCAGCAGCTTGGGCGGAGGGATCACTGAAGCTTTCTTT	CASSLGGGITEAFF
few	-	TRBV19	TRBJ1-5	TGTGCCAGTAGTCGAACGGGGGACCAGCCCCAGCATTTT	CASSRTGDQPQHF
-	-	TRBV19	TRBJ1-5	TGTGCCACCAACCGGGACACCAATCAGCCCCAGCATTTT	CATNRDTNQPQHF
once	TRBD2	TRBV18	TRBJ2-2	TGTGCCAGCTCACTTCTGGAACTAGCGGGGGCCGACACCGGGGAGCTGTTTTTT	CASSLLELAGADTGELFF
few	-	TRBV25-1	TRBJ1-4	TGTGCCAGCAGTGAATATTCCGGGGTGGGTGAAAAACTGTTTTTT	CASSEYSGVGEKLFF
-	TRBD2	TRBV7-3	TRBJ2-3	TGTGCCAGCAGCTTAAGACTAGCAACAGATACGCAGTATTTT	CASSLRLATDTQYF
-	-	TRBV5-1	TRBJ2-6	TGCGCCAGCAGCCCTCTCGGACAGGCCAACGTCCTGACTTTC	CASSPLGQANVLTF
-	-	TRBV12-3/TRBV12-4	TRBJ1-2	TGTGCCAGCAGCTTCGACAGTAACTATGGCTACACCTTC	CASSFDSNYGYTF
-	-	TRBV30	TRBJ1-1	TGTGCCTGGAAAGTTCAGGGAGGCACTGAAGCTTTCTTT	CAWKVQGGTEAFF
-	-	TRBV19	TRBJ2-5	TGTGCCAGTAGTTCCCCCGGTTCAACCCAGTACTTC	CASSSPGSTQYF
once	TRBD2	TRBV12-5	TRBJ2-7	TGTGCTAGTGGTTTCCCCCGGGGGGTTACCTACGAGCAGTACTTC	CASGFPRGVTYEQYF
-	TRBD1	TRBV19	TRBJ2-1	TGTGCCAGTAGTAAAGGACAGGTCCGAGGGGGCAATGAGCAGTTCTTC	CASSKGQVRGGNEQFF
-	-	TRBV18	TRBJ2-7	TGTGCCAGCTCACCAGGGCCAGGACTCGGACCGAAATCCTACGAGCAGTACTTC	CASSPGPGLGPKSYEQYF
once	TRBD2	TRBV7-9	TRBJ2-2	TGTGCCAGCACCCGTCCGGGACTAGCGGGGGAAAGCACCGGGGAGCTGTTTTTT	CASTRPGLAGESTGELFF
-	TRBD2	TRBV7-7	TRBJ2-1	TGTGCCAGCGGCCCAGCTAGCGGGAATTACAATGAGCAGTTCTTC	CASGPASGNYNEQFF
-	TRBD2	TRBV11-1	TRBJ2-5	TGTGCCAGCTCCCCCCGCGAGCGGGGGGGCCAAGAGACCCAGTACTTC	CASSPRERGGQETQYF
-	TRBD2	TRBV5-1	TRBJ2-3	TGCGCCAGCAGCTTGGGACTAGCGGTCACAGATACGCAGTATTTT	CASSLGLAVTDTQYF
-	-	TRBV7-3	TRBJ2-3	TGTGCCAGCAGTCCGGGGGTGAGCACAGATACGCAGTATTTT	CASSPGVSTDTQYF
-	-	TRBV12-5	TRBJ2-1	TGTGCTAGTGGTTCCCCCGGTCGGGATGGTAATGAGCAGTTCTTC	CASGSPGRDGNEQFF
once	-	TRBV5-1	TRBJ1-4	TGCGCCAGCAGCCCGGCTGCGGGGGTTAATGAAAAACTGTTTTTT	CASSPAAGVNEKLFF
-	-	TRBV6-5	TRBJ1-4	TGTGCCAGCAGTTACTCGACCAGGTCTAATGAAAAACTGTTTTTT	CASSYSTRSNEKLFF
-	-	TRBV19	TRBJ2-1	TGTGCCAGAACCCCCCTGGTAACAGGGAGGGTAAATGAGCAGTTCTTC	CARTPLVTGRVNEQFF
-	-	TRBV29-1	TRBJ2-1	TGCAGCGTAGGCGGGGTGCGGTTCTTC	CSVGGVRFF
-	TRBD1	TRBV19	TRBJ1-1	TGTGCCAGTACCGCGGGACAGGGTAACACTGAAGCTTTCTTT	CASTAGQGNTEAFF
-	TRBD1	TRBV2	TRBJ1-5	TGTGCCAGCAGTGAGACAGGGTTCAATCAGCCCCAGCATTTT	CASSETGFNQPQHF
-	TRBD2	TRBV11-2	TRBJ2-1	TGTGCCAGCAGCGCTGGACTAGCGGGGGAGAGCTCCTACAATGAGCAGTTCTTC	CASSAGLAGESSYNEQFF